The 14 T cell receptor beta chains reported below all come from one sample, sequenced in a study of graft-versus-host responses after intestinal transplantation. Profiling relied on immunoSEQ multiplex PCR, and the TCRdb table lists in-frame clones only, not all of them. The sample consists of approximately 37,000 clones, roughly 93% of them appearing once. The material was PBMCs, obtained 700 to 850 days after intestinal transplantation. These receptors all stem from a human patient who received an intestinal transplant, so some T cells may come from the graft donor.

The gene calls are TRBV5-1 and TRBJ1-2; TRBD1 is a possible D gene (5 bases). This CDR3 has 15 amino acids. Trimming pared 4 bases from V and 12 bases from J, leaving 25 bases between. Germline-derived CDR1 and CDR2 are SGHRS and YFSETQ. CDR3 residues: CASSVSREDSWGHTF. CDR3 coding DNA: TGCGCCAGCAGCGTGAGCCGGGAGGACTCATGGGGCCACACCTTC. Full variable domain (remainder filled in from reference TRBV5-1 and TRBJ1-2): KAGVTQTPRYLIKTRGQQVTLSCSPISGHRSVSWYQQTPGQGLQFLFEYFSETQRNKGNFPGRFSGRQFSNSRSEMNVSTLELGDSALYLCASSVSREDSWGHTFGSGTRLTVV.

This chain uses TRBV5-1 with TRBJ2-4, with D possibly TRBD2 on 5 matching bases. The CDR3 extends over 13 amino acids. The V end was cut by 4 bases, the J end by 9 bases, with 14 bases between. CDR1 and CDR2 (germline): SGHRS, YFSETQ. The CDR3 nucleotides read TGCGCCAGCAGCCCGGACGGGGTTGGCATTCAGTACTTC. It yields the protein CASSPDGVGIQYF.

The V call is TRBV10-1, the J call TRBJ1-1; D call uncertain. Germline-derived CDR1 and CDR2 are WNHNN and SYGVQD (reference sequence). Trimming removed 3 bases at V and 0 bases at J, with 17 bases between. The CDR3 has 17 amino acids. CDR3 in DNA: TGCGCCAGCAGTGAAGTATATCGGACCTCCCTGAACACTGAAGCTTTCTTT. This sequence encodes CASSEVYRTSLNTEAFF.

The gene calls are TRBV5-6 and TRBJ1-2, with 10 bases that match TRBD1. The CDR3 spans 16 residues. V was pared by 5 bases and J by 7 bases, with 14 bases of the junction left unmatched. Germline assignment: CDR1 SGHDT and CDR2 YYEEEE. The CDR3 reads CASSYNRDRGYSGYTF. The CDR3 DNA reads as TGTGCCAGCAGTTATAACCGGGACAGGGGTTATAGTGGCTACACCTTC.

V is TRBV16 and J is TRBJ1-2; D unresolved. Trimming removed 0 bases at V and 2 bases at J, with 10 bases between. Germline values: CDR1 KGHSY, CDR2 FQNENV. The CDR3 is made up of 15 amino acids. CDR3 loop: CASSQSRSVNYGYTF. The CDR3 bases are TGTGCCAGCAGCCAATCGCGGTCAGTCAACTATGGCTACACCTTC.

In regard to this clone: The same CDR3 is also encoded by other DNA sequences in this sample. The rearrangement links TRBV6-5 to TRBJ1-5; D is unresolved. V was pared by 0 bases and J by 3 bases, with 3 bases between. There are 13 residues in the CDR3. Germline V gene sequence: CDR1 MNHEY, CDR2 SVGAGI. CDR3 bases: TGTGCCAGCAGTTACTCACCCAATCAGCCCCAGCATTTT. This codes for CASSYSPNQPQHF.

The rearrangement joins TRBV2 to TRBJ2-7; TRBD2 agrees at 7 bases. After removal of 6 bases from V and 0 bases from J, the junction contained 5 bases not matched to a gene. The CDR3 is made up of 14 amino acids. Germline CDR1 is SNHLY and CDR2 is FYNNEI. This CDR3 is CASSAGLSSYEQYF. The DNA of the CDR3 is TGTGCCAGCAGCGCGGGACTATCCTCCTACGAGCAGTACTTC.

The J gene is TRBJ2-5, the V gene TRBV7-6; maybe TRBD2 (6 bases). Trimming left V 3 bases short and J 1 base short, with 12 bases between. The CDR3 has 15 amino acids. Germline CDR1 and CDR2: SGHVS and FNYEAQ. The CDR3 region has the DNA TGTGCCAGCAGCTTGTTCCGGGGGACCCAAGAGACCCAGTACTTC. Residues: CASSLFRGTQETQYF.

The chain's CDR3 is CASSEGDRGPWTSQHF. The CDR3 region has the DNA TGTGCCAGCAGTGAAGGGGACAGGGGCCCCTGGACGTCCCAGCATTTT. This chain joins TRBV6-1 and TRBJ1-5; 10 bases line up with TRBD1. There are 16 residues in the CDR3. V trimming: 1 base; J trimming: 11 bases; junction bases outside the gene matches: 11. Germline V CDR1 and CDR2: MNHNS, SASEGT.

The chain recombines TRBV27 with TRBJ2-7, with 7 bases aligning to TRBD2. The J segment lost 0 bases and the V segment lost 5 bases, leaving 7 bases of the junction unmatched. The length of the CDR3 is 15 residues. Germline lookup yields CDR1 MNHEY and CDR2 SMNVEV (reference sequence). CDR3 sequence (DNA): TGTGCCAGCAGTCCCGTGGTAGCGGGCTCCTACGAGCAGTACTTC. Residues: CASSPVVAGSYEQYF.

This rearrangement joins TRBV2 to TRBJ2-1; 11 nucleotides match TRBD2. Germline lookup yields CDR1 SNHLY and CDR2 FYNNEI. Losses at the gene ends were 6 bases for V and 13 bases for J; bases not matched to a gene: 8. The CDR3 length is 13 residues. The chain's CDR3 is CASRVAGGPGQFF. CDR3 DNA: TGTGCCAGCAGAGTAGCGGGAGGGCCGGGACAGTTCTTC. The full variable domain, rest sourced from reference TRBV2 and TRBJ2-1, is EPEVTQTPSHQVTQMGQEVILRCVPISNHLYFYWYRQILGQKVEFLVSFYNNEISEKSEIFDDQFSVERPDGSNFTLKIRSTKLEDSAMYFCASRVAGGPGQFFGPGTRLTVL.

The chain combines TRBV2 with TRBJ2-1; the D gene is possibly TRBD2 (5 bases). Germline V lookup: CDR1 SNHLY, CDR2 FYNNEI. The V and J ends lost 4 bases and 6 bases respectively, with 16 bases between them. The CDR3 sequence is 15 residues long. DNA of the CDR3: TGTGCCAGCAGTGCCCAGTCCTTGAGGGTCAATGAGCAGTTCTTC. It encodes CASSAQSLRVNEQFF.

This chain uses TRBV5-4 with TRBJ1-6, with unresolved D. CDR3 length: 14 residues. Germline assignment: CDR1 SGHNT and CDR2 YYREEE (reference sequence). Trimming removed 4 bases at V and 7 bases at J, with 12 bases between. CDR3 nucleotides: TGTGCCAGCAGCCCTGACACCGTGAATTCACCCCTCCACTTT. Amino acids: CASSPDTVNSPLHF. The full variable domain, completed using reference TRBV5-4 and TRBJ1-6, is ETGVTQSPTHLIKTRGQQVTLRCSSQSGHNTVSWYQQALGQGPQFIFQYYREEENGRGNFPPRFSGLQFPNYSSELNVNALELDDSALYLCASSPDTVNSPLHFGNGTRLTVT.

The rearrangement joins TRBV29-1 to TRBJ1-1; no definite D call. Germline-derived CDR1 and CDR2 are SQVTM and ANQGSEA. V shed 5 bases and J shed 3 bases, with 13 bases lying between them. The CDR3 spans 13 residues. The CDR3 loop is CSVWPDRHTEAFF. CDR3 nucleotides: TGCAGCGTTTGGCCGGATCGGCACACTGAAGCTTTCTTT.